The rows below give T cell receptor beta chains drawn from one sample of a study of T cell responses to AZD1222 COVID-19 vaccine. Clones were read by immunoSEQ multiplex PCR, and TCRdb kept only the in-frame ones, dropping some. This table holds 150,000 to 250,000 clones, 80% to 95% found once. This specimen was peripheral blood, taken 28 days after the second AZD1222 dose. The origin of the receptors is an adult who received the AZD1222 COVID-19 vaccine. CDR3s include the opening cysteine and the closing phenylalanine or tryptophan. D genes are given only for firm matches. Clone sizes are given selectively: once, few, many, or a class where the clone is expanded.

size | J | V | D | length | DNA | CDR3
once | TRBJ1-3 | TRBV14 | - | 15 | TGTGCCAGCAGCCAAGAGCCCGGGTTCGGAAACACCATATATTTT | CASSQEPGFGNTIYF
- | TRBJ2-3 | TRBV12-5 | - | 13 | TGTGCTAGTGGTTTGGTCGGTTCGGCGACGCAGTATTTT | CASGLVGSATQYF
- | TRBJ2-1 | TRBV7-2 | TRBD2 | 16 | TGTGCCAGCAGCCCGCCGGGACTAGCGGGGGGCAATGAGCAGTTCTTC | CASSPPGLAGGNEQFF
- | TRBJ2-7 | TRBV4-3 | - | 16 | TGCGCCAGCAGCCAAGATTACACGGGACTGAGCTACGAGCAGTACTTC | CASSQDYTGLSYEQYF
- | TRBJ2-1 | TRBV6-2/TRBV6-3 | TRBD2 | 15 | TGTGCCAGCAGCCTAGCGGGAGTACTCTACAATGAGCAGTTCTTC | CASSLAGVLYNEQFF
- | TRBJ2-1 | TRBV5-1 | TRBD2 | 17 | TGCGCCAGCAGCGTGACTAGCGGGGGGTTAAGGGGCAATGAGCAGTTCTTC | CASSVTSGGLRGNEQFF
- | TRBJ2-7 | TRBV28 | - | 13 | TGTGCCAGCAATACTCTAGTTTCCTACGAGCAGTACTTC | CASNTLVSYEQYF
- | TRBJ2-7 | TRBV15 | TRBD1 | 14 | TGTGCCACCAGCCTTCGACAGGGACCCTACGAGCAGTACTTC | CATSLRQGPYEQYF
- | TRBJ1-2 | TRBV7-8 | - | 13 | TGTGCCAGCAGCCCCACAGCTAACTATGGCTACACCTTC | CASSPTANYGYTF
- | TRBJ2-3 | TRBV5-1 | - | 14 | TGCGCCAGCAGCTTGGGGAGTAGCACAGATACGCAGTATTTT | CASSLGSSTDTQYF
- | TRBJ2-5 | TRBV6-5 | - | 11 | TGTGCCAGCAGCCAGGGGGAGACCCAGTACTTC | CASSQGETQYF
- | TRBJ1-2 | TRBV29-1 | TRBD1 | 12 | TGCAGCACCGGGGGACAGGGTCCTGGCTACACCTTC | CSTGGQGPGYTF
- | TRBJ2-3 | TRBV4-2 | - | 14 | TGTGCCAGCAGCCAAGTAGGGGGAACAGATACGCAGTATTTT | CASSQVGGTDTQYF
- | TRBJ1-5 | TRBV3-1/TRBV3-2 | TRBD1 | 17 | TGTGCCAGCAGCACATCGAGAGGCAGGGGGCAGGTAGAGCCCCAGCATTTT | CASSTSRGRGQVEPQHF
- | TRBJ2-2 | TRBV24-1 | - | 15 | TGTGCCACCAGTGAGGGGGACGCGAACACCGGGGAGCTGTTTTTT | CATSEGDANTGELFF
- | TRBJ2-1 | TRBV5-1 | - | 14 | TGCGCCAGCAGCTTCCGAGGACAGTACAATGAGCAGTTCTTC | CASSFRGQYNEQFF
- | TRBJ1-1 | TRBV7-9 | TRBD1 | 16 | TGTGCCAGCAGCCGGACAGGAATCGGGGCGGCCACTGAAGCTTTCTTT | CASSRTGIGAATEAFF
- | TRBJ2-2 | TRBV11-2 | TRBD1 | 15 | TGTGCCAGCAGCGTGGGACAGGTGAACACCGGGGAGCTGTTTTTT | CASSVGQVNTGELFF
- | TRBJ1-1 | TRBV5-5 | TRBD1 | 14 | TGTGCCAGCAGCCTTATCGCAGGGGGAGCTGAAGCTTTCTTT | CASSLIAGGAEAFF
- | TRBJ1-5 | TRBV27 | - | 15 | TGTGCCAGCAGCCCTACAGGGAGGGCCTATCAGCCCCAGCATTTT | CASSPTGRAYQPQHF
- | TRBJ1-6 | TRBV19 | - | 18 | TGTGCCAGTAGCCCCTTCGGGGGGGGCGAAGCGGCTCGATCACCCCTCCACTTT | CASSPFGGGEAARSPLHF
- | TRBJ2-1 | TRBV9 | - | 16 | TGTGCCAGCAGCGTCCTGGCGGGGAGCTCCTACAATGAGCAGTTCTTC | CASSVLAGSSYNEQFF